The clone carrying this T cell receptor (beta chain) was detected once. What it binds is unknown. Reverse transcription used about 0.45 to 1 ug RNA and random hexamers. TCRdb re-called the immunoSEQ multiplex PCR reads with MiXCR, one entry per CDR3 protein. The data hold 95,000 to 150,000 distinct CDR3 sequences, with roughly 95% observed a single time. This entry is derived from a study of CD8 T cells in Susac syndrome. Study-level findings and limits: The study conceded that relatively few individuals underwent its TCR sequencing and HLA analysis.

Per the germline V gene, CDR1 is KGHSH and CDR2 is LQKENI. The CDR3 loop spans 14 amino acids. The V segment lost 3 bases and the J segment 4 bases; nucleotides outside the gene matches: 3. This clonotype originated in a human donor with Susac syndrome. The V call is TRBV18, the J call TRBJ2-5; 9 nucleotides agree with TRBD2. The sample consisted of CD4+ T cells from PBMCs. CDR3 nucleotides: TGTGCCAGCTCACCGTCACTAGCGGGAGAGACCCAGTACTTC. Translating gives CASSPSLAGETQYF.